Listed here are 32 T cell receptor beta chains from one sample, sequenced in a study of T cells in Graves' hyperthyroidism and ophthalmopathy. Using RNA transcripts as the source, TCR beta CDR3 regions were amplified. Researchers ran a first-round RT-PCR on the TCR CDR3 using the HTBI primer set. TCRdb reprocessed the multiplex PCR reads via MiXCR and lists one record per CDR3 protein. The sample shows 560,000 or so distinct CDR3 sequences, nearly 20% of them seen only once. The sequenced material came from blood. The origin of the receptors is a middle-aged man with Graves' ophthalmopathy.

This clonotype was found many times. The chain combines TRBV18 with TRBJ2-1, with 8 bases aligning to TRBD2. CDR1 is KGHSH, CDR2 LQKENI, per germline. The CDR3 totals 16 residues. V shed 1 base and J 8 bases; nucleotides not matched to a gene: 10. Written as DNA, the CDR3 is TGTGCCAGCTCACCACTAGCGGGGATCAGTGTTGATGAGCAGTTCTTC. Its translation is CASSPLAGISVDEQFF. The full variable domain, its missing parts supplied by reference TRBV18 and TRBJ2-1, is NAGVMQNPRHLVRRRGQEARLRCSPMKGHSHVYWYRQLPEEGLKFMVYLQKENIIDESGMPKERFSAEFPKEGPSILRIQQVVRGDSAAYFCASSPLAGISVDEQFFGPGTRLTVL.

DNA for the CDR3: TGTGCCAGCACTATAGGGGGGTATGCTGGAAACACCATATATTTT. Translated, it gives CASTIGGYAGNTIYF. The chain links TRBV2 to TRBJ1-3, with D perhaps TRBD1 (6 bases). CDR1 and CDR2 (germline): SNHLY, FYNNEI. The length of the CDR3 is 15 residues. Deletions cut 7 bases from V and 2 bases from J, with 15 bases between.

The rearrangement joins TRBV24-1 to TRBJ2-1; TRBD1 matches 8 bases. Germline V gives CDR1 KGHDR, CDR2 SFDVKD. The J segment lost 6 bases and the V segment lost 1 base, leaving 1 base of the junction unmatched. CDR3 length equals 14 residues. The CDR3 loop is CATSDFTGGNEQFF. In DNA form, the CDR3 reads TGTGCCACCAGTGATTTTACAGGGGGCAATGAGCAGTTCTTC.

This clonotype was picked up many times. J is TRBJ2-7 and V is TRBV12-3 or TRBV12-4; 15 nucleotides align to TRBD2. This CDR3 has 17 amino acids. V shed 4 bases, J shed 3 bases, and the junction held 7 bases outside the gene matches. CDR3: CASSSTGLAGGYYEQYF. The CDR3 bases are TGTGCCAGCAGTTCCACTGGACTAGCGGGGGGGTACTACGAGCAGTACTTC.

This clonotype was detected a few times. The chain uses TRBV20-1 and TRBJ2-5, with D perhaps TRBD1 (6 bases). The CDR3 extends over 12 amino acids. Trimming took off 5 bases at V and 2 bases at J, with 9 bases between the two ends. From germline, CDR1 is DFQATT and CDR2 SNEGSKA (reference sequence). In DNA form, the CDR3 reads TGCAGTGCTCAGAGGGGGCAAGAGACCCAGTACTTC. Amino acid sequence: CSAQRGQETQYF.

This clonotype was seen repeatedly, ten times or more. This CDR3 is CASSPQWSEAFF. The CDR3 DNA reads TGTGCCAGCAGTCCCCAATGGAGTGAAGCTTTCTTT. The chain links TRBV12-3 or TRBV12-4 to TRBJ1-1; no clear D. CDR3 length: 12 residues. The V end was cut by 5 bases, the J end by 7 bases, with 11 bases between.

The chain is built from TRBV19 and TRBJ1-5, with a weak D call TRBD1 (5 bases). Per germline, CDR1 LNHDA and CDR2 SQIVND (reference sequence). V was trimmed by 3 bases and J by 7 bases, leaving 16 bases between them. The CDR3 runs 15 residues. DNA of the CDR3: TGTGCCAGTAGTATCGAAGGGGCCCGAGGGCAGCCCCAGCATTTT. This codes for CASSIEGARGQPQHF.

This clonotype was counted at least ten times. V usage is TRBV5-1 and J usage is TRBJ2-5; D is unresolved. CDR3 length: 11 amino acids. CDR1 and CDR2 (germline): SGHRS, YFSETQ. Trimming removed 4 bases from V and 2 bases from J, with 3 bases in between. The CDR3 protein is CASSIQETQYF. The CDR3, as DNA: TGCGCCAGCAGCATACAAGAGACCCAGTACTTC. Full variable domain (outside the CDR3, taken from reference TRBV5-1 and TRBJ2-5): KAGVTQTPRYLIKTRGQQVTLSCSPISGHRSVSWYQQTPGQGLQFLFEYFSETQRNKGNFPGRFSGRQFSNSRSEMNVSTLELGDSALYLCASSIQETQYFGPGTRLLVL.

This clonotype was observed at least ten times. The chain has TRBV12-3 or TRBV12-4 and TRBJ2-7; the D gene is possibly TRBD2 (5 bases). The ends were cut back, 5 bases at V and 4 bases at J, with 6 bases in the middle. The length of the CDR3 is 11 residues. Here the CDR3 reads CASSRGYEQYF. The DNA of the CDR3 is TGTGCCAGCAGTCGGGGTTACGAGCAGTACTTC.

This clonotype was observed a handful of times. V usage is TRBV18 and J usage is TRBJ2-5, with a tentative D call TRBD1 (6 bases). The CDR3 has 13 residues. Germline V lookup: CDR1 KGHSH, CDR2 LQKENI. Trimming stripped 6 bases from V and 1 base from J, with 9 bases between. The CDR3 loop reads CASSQGSQETQYF. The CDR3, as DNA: TGTGCCAGCTCGCAGGGGTCCCAAGAGACCCAGTACTTC.

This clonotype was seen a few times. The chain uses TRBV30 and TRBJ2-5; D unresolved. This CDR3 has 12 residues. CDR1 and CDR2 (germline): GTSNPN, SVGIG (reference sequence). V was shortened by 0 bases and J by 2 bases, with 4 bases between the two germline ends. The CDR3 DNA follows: TGTGCCTGGAGTGTAAGACAAGAGACCCAGTACTTC. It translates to CAWSVRQETQYF.

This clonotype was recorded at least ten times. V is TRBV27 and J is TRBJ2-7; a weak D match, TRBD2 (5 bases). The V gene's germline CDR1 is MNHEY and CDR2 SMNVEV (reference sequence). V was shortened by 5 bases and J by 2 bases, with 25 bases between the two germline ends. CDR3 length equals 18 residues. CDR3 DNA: TGTGCCAGCAGTCACTTTTTCGGGGAAGTAGGGAAGCCCTACGAGCAGTACTTC. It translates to CASSHFFGEVGKPYEQYF.

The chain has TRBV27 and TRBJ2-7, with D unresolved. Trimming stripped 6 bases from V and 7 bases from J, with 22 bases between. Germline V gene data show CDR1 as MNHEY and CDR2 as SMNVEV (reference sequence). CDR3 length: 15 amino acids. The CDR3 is CASSLFKDPTNEQYF. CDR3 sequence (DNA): TGTGCCAGCAGCCTATTCAAGGACCCCACCAATGAGCAGTACTTC.

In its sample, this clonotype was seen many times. This CDR3 reads CASSSGGRTYYEQYF. In DNA form, the CDR3 reads TGTGCCAGCAGTTCCGGCGGGAGAACTTACTACGAGCAGTACTTC. The J gene is TRBJ2-7, the V gene TRBV28; 7 bases map to TRBD2. Per germline, CDR1 MDHEN and CDR2 SYDVKM. The CDR3 spans 15 residues. Trimming removed 4 bases from V and 3 bases from J; junction bases left unmatched: 9. The full variable domain, its missing parts supplied by reference TRBV28 and TRBJ2-7, is DVKVTQSSRYLVKRTGEKVFLECVQDMDHENMFWYRQDPGLGLRLIYFSYDVKMKEKGDIPEGYSVSREKKERFSLILESASTNQTSMYLCASSSGGRTYYEQYFGPGTRLTVT.

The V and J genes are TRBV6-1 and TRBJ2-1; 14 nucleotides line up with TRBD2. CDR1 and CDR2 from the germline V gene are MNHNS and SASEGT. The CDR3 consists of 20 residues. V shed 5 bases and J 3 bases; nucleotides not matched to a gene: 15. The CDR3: CASSTTPTSGGAPNYNEQFF. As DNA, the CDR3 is TGTGCCAGCAGTACTACTCCGACTAGCGGGGGGGCCCCTAACTACAATGAGCAGTTCTTC.

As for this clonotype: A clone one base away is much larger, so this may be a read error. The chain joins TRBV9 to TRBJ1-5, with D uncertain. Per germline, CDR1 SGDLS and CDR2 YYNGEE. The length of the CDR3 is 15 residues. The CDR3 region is CAGSVDGNSNQPQHF. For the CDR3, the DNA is TGTGCCGGCAGCGTAGACGGGAATAGCAATCAGCCCCAGCATTTT.

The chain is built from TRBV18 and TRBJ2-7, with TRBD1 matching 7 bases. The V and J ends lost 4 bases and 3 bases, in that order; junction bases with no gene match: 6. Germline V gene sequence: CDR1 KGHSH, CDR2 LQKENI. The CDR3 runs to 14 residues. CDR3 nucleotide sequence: TGTGCCAGCTCACTTACAGGGGACGACTACGAGCAGTACTTC. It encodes CASSLTGDDYEQYF.

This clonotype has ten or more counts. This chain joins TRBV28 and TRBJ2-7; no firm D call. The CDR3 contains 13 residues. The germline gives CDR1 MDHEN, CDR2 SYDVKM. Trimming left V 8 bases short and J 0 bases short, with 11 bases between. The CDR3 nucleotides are TGTGCCAGCCGCTACTACCTCTCCTACGAGCAGTACTTC. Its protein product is CASRYYLSYEQYF.

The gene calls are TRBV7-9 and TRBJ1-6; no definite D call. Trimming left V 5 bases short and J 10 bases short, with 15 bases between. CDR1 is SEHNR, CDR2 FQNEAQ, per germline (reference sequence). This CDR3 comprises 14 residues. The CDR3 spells CASSQALPASPLHF. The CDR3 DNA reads TGTGCCAGCAGCCAGGCCCTGCCGGCCTCACCCCTCCACTTT.

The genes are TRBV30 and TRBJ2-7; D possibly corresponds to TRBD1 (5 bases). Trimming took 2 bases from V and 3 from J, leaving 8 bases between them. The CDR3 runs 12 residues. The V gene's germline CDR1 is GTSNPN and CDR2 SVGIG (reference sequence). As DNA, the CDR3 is TGTGCCTGGAGTACAGGTTTCTACGAGCAGTACTTC. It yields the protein CAWSTGFYEQYF.

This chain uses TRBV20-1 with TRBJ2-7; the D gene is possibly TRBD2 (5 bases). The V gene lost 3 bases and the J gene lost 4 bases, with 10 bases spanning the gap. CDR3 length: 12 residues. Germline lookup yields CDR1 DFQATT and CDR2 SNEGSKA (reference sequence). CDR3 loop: CSARGERYEQYF. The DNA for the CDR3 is TGCAGTGCTAGGGGTGAGCGGTACGAGCAGTACTTC.

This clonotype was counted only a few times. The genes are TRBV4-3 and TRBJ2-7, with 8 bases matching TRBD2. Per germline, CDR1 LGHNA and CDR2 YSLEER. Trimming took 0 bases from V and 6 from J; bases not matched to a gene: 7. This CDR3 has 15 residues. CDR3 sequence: CASSQEYGRAIEQYF. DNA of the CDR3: TGCGCCAGCAGCCAAGAATACGGGAGGGCCATCGAGCAGTACTTC.

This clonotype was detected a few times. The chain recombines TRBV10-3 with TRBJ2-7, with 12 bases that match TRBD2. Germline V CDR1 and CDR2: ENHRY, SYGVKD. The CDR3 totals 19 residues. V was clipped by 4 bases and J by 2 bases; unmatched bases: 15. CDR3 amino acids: CAISGGQGRTSGVPYEQYF. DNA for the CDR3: TGTGCCATCAGTGGGGGACAGGGCAGGACTAGCGGGGTCCCCTACGAGCAGTACTTC.

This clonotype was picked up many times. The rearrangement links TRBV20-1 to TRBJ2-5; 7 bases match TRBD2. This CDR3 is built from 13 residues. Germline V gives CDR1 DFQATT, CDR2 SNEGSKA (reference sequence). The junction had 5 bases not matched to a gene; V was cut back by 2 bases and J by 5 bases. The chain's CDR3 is CSARPGEGETQYF. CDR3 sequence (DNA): TGCAGTGCTAGACCTGGGGAGGGGGAGACCCAGTACTTC.

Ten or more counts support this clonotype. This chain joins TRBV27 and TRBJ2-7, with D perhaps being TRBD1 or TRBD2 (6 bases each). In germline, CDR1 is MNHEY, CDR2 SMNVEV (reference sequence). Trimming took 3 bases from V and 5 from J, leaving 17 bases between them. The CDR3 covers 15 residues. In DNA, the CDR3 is TGTGCCAGCAGTTTCGTGGGGGGCCCCGGCCACGAGCAGTACTTC. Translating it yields CASSFVGGPGHEQYF.

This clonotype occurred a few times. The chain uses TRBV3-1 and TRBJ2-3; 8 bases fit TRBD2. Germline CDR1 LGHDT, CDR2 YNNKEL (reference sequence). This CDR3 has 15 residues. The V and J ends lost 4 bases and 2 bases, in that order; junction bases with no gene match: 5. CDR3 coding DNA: TGTGCCAGCAGCCGTCGGGAGGGCCTCACAGATACGCAGTATTTT. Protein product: CASSRREGLTDTQYF.

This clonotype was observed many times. The CDR3 sequence: CASREDQTYEQYF. The CDR3 DNA follows: TGTGCCAGCAGGGAAGACCAAACCTACGAGCAGTACTTC. The chain is built from TRBV12-3 or TRBV12-4 and TRBJ2-7, with D unclear. V lost 6 bases to trimming and J lost 2 bases, with 11 bases between them. CDR3 length equals 13 residues.

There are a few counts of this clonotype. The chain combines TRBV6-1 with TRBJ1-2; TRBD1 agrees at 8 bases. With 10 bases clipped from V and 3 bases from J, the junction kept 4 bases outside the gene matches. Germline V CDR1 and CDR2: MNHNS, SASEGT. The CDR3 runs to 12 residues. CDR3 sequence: CATQGADYGYTF. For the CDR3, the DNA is TGTGCCACCCAGGGGGCGGACTATGGCTACACCTTC.

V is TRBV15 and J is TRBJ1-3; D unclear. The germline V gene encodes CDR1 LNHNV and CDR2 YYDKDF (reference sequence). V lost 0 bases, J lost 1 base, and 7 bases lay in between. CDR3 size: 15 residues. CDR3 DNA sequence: TGTGCCACCAGCAGAGATTCCGGATCTGGAAACACCATATATTTT. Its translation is CATSRDSGSGNTIYF. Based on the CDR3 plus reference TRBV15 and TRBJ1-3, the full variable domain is DAMVIQNPRYQVTQFGKPVTLSCSQTLNHNVMYWYQQKSSQAPKLLFHYYDKDFNNEADTPDNFQSRRPNTSFCFLDIRSPGLGDTAMYLCATSRDSGSGNTIYFGEGSWLTVV.

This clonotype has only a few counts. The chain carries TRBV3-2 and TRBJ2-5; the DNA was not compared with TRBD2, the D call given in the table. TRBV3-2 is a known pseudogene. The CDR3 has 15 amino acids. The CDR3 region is CASSLPTVPSRTQYF. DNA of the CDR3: TGTGCCAGCAGCCTTCCGACAGTTCCCTCCCGGACCCAGTACTTC.

The CDR3 loop is CASSIDRGEAFF. The CDR3 DNA follows: TGTGCCAGTAGTATTGACAGGGGGGAAGCTTTCTTT. The V and J genes are TRBV19 and TRBJ1-1, with 9 bases matching TRBD1. The germline CDR1 and CDR2 sequences are LNHDA and SQIVND (reference sequence). The CDR3 has 12 amino acids. J was trimmed by 8 bases and V by 3 bases; bases with no gene match: 1.

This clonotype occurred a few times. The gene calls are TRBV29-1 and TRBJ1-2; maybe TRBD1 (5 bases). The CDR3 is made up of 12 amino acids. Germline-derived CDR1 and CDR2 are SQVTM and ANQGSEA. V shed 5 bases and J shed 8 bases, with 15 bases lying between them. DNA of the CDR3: TGCAGCGTTTCGGTGACATCAGGGGGCTACACCTTC. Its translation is CSVSVTSGGYTF.